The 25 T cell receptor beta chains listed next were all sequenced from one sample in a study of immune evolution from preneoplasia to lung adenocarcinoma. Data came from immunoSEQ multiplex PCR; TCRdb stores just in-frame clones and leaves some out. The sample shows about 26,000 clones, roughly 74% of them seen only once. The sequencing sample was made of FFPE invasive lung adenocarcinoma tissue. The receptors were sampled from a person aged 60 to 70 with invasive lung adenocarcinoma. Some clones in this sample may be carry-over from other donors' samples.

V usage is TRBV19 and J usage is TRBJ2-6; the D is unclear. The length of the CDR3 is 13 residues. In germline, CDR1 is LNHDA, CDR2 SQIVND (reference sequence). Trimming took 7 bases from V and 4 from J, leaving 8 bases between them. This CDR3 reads CASTPLGANVLTF. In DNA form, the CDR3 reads TGTGCCAGTACGCCACTAGGGGCCAACGTCCTGACTTTC. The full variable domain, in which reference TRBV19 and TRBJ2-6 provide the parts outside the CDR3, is DGGITQSPKYLFRKEGQNVTLSCEQNLNHDAMYWYRQDPGQGLRLIYYSQIVNDFQKGDIAEGYSVSREKKESFPLTVTSAQKNPTAFYLCASTPLGANVLTFGAGSRLTVL.

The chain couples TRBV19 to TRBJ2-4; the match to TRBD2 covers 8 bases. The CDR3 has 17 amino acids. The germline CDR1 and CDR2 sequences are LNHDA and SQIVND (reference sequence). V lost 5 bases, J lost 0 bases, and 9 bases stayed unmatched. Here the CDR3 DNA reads TGTGCCAGTAGTGGTACAACTAGCGGACTAGCCAAAAACATTCAGTACTTC. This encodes CASSGTTSGLAKNIQYF.

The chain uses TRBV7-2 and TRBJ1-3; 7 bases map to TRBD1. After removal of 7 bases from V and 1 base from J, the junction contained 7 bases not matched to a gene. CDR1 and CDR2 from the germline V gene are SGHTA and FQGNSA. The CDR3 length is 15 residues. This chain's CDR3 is CASNSYRGSGNTIYF. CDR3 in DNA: TGTGCCAGCAACTCCTACAGGGGTTCTGGAAACACCATATATTTT.

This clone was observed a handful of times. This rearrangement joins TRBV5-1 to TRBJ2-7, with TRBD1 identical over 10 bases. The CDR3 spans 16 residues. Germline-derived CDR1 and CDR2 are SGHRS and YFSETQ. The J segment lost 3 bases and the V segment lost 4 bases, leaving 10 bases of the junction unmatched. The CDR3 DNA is TGCGCCAGCAGCCGACAGGGGGCTGGATTAAGCTACGAGCAGTACTTC. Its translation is CASSRQGAGLSYEQYF.

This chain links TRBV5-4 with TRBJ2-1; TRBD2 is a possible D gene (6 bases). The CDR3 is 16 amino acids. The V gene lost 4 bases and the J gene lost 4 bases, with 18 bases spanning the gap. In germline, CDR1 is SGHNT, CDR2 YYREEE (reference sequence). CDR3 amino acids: CASSPRAGKTYNEQFF. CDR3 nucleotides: TGTGCCAGCAGCCCTCGGGCGGGGAAGACTTACAATGAGCAGTTCTTC.

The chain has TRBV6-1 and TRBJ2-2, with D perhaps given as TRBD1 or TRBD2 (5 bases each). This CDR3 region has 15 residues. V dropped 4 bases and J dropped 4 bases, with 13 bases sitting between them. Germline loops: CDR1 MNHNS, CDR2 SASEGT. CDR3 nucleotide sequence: TGTGCCAGCAGTGCCGCCTCGAGGGGCACCGGGGAGCTGTTTTTT. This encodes CASSAASRGTGELFF.

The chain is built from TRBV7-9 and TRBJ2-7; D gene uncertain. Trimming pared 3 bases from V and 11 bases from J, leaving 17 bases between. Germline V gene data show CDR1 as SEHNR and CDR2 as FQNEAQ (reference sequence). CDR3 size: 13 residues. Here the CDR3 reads CASSLAVTKDKYF. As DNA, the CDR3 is TGTGCCAGCAGCTTGGCGGTTACTAAGGATAAGTACTTC.

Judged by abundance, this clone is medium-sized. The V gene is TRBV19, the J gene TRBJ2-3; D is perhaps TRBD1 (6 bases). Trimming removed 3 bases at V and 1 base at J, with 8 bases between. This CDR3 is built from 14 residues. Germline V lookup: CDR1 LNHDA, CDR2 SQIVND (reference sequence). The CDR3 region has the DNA TGTGCCAGTAGTATCGCAGGGGGCACAGATACGCAGTATTTT. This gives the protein CASSIAGGTDTQYF. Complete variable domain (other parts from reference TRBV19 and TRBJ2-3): DGGITQSPKYLFRKEGQNVTLSCEQNLNHDAMYWYRQDPGQGLRLIYYSQIVNDFQKGDIAEGYSVSREKKESFPLTVTSAQKNPTAFYLCASSIAGGTDTQYFGPGTRLTVL.

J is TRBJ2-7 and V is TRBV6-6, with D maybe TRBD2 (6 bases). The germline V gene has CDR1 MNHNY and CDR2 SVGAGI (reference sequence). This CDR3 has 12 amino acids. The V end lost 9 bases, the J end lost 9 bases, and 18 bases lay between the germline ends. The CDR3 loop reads CASSPGGSGQYF. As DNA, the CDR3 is TGTGCCAGTTCCCCTGGGGGGAGCGGGCAGTACTTC.

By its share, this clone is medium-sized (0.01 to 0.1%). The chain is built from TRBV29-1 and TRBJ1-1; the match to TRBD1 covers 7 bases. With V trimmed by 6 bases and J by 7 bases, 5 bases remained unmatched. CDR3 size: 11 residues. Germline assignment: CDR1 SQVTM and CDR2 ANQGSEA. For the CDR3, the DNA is TGCAGCGTACCGGGGACAGTTGAAGCTTTCTTT. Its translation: CSVPGTVEAFF.

This chain's CDR3 is CASSVRAGADTQYF. DNA of the CDR3: TGTGCCAGCAGCGTTAGAGCGGGCGCAGATACGCAGTATTTT. The chain employs TRBV9 and TRBJ2-3; possible D gene TRBD2, 6 bases. Trimming took 2 bases from V and 4 from J, leaving 11 bases between them. The CDR3 totals 14 residues. In germline, CDR1 is SGDLS, CDR2 YYNGEE.

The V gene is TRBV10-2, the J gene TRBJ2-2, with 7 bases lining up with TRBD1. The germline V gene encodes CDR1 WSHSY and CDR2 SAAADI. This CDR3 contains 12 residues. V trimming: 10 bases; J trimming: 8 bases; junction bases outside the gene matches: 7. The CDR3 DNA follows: TGCGCCACATACAGGGGCGATGGGGAGCTGTTTTTT. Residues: CATYRGDGELFF.

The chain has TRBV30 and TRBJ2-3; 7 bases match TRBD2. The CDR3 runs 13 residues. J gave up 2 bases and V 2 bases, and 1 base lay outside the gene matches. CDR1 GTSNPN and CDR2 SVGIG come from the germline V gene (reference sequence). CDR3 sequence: CAWSSGDTDTQYF. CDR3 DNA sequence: TGTGCCTGGAGTAGCGGGGACACAGATACGCAGTATTTT.

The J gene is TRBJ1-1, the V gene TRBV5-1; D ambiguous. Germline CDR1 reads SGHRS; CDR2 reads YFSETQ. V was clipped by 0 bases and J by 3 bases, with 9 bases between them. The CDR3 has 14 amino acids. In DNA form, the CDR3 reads TGCGCCAGCAGCTTGGAAGGAAGGGACACTGAAGCTTTCTTT. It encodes CASSLEGRDTEAFF.

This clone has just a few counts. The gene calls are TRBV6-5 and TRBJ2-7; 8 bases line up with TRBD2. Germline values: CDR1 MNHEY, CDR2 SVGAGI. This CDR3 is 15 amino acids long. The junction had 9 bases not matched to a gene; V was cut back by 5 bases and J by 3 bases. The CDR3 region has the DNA TGTGCCAGCAGTCCTCCTAGCGGGTGGAACTACGAGCAGTACTTC. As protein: CASSPPSGWNYEQYF.

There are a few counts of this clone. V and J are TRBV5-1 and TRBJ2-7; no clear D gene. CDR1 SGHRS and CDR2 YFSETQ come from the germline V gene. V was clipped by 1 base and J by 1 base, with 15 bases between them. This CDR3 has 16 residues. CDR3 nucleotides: TGCGCCAGCAGCTTGAGGTCGGTCGCAGGTTCCTACGAGCAGTACTTC. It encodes CASSLRSVAGSYEQYF.

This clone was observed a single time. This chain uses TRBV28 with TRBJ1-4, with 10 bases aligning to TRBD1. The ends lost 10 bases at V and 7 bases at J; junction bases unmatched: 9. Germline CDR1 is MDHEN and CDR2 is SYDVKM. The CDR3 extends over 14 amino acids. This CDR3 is CATHSGTGVEKLFF. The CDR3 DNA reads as TGTGCCACCCACTCCGGGACAGGGGTTGAAAAACTGTTTTTT.

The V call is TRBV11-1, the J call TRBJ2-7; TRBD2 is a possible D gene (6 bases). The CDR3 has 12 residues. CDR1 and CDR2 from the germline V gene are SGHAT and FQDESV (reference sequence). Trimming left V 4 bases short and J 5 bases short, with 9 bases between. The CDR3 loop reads CASSWEANEQYF. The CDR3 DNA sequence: TGTGCCAGCAGCTGGGAGGCGAACGAGCAGTACTTC.

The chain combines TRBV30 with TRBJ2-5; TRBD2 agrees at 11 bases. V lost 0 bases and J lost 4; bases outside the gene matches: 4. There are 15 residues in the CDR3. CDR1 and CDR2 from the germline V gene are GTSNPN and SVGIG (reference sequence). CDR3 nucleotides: TGTGCCTGGAGTGTACTAGCGGGAGCCAGAGAGACCCAGTACTTC. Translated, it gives CAWSVLAGARETQYF.

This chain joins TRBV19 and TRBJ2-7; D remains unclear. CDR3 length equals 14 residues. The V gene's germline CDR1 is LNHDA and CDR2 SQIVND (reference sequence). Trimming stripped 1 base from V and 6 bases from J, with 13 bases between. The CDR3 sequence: CASSIGTRSSEQYF. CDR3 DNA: TGTGCCAGTAGTATAGGTACCAGGTCCAGCGAGCAGTACTTC. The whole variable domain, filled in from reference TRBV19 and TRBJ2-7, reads DGGITQSPKYLFRKEGQNVTLSCEQNLNHDAMYWYRQDPGQGLRLIYYSQIVNDFQKGDIAEGYSVSREKKESFPLTVTSAQKNPTAFYLCASSIGTRSSEQYFGPGTRLTVT.

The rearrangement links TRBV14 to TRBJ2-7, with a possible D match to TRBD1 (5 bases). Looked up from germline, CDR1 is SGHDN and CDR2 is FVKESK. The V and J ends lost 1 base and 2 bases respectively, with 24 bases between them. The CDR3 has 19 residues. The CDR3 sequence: CASSQAGNIARQNTYEQYF. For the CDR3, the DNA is TGTGCCAGCAGCCAAGCAGGGAACATCGCCAGACAGAATACCTACGAGCAGTACTTC.

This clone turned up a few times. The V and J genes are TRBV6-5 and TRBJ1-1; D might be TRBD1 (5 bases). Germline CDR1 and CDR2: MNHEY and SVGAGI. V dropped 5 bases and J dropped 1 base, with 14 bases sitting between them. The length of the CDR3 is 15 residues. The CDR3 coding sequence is TGTGCCAGCAGTATCCGGACATTCCGGAACACTGAAGCTTTCTTT. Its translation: CASSIRTFRNTEAFF.

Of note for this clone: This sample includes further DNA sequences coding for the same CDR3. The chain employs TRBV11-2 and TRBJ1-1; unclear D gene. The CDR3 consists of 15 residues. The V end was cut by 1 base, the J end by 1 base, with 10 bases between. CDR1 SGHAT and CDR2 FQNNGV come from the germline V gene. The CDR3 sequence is CASSLGLGGNTEAFF. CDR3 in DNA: TGTGCCAGCAGCTTAGGTCTGGGAGGGAACACTGAAGCTTTCTTT. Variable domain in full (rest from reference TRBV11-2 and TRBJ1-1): EAGVAQSPRYKIIEKRQSVAFWCNPISGHATLYWYQQILGQGPKLLIQFQNNGVVDDSQLPKDRFSAERLKGVDSTLKIQPAKLEDSAVYLCASSLGLGGNTEAFFGQGTRLTVV.

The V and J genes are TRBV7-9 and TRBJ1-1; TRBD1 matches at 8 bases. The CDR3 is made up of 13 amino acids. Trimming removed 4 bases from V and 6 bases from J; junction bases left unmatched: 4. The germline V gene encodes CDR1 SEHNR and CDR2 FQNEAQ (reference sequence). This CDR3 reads CASSSRQGSEAFF. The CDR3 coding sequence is TGTGCCAGCAGCTCCAGACAGGGGTCTGAAGCTTTCTTT.

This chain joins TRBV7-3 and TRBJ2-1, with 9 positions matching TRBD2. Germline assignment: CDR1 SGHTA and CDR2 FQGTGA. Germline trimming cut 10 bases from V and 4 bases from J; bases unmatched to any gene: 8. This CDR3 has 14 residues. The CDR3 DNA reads TGTGCCACCAGTACTAGCGGGCGTTACAATGAGCAGTTCTTC. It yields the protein CATSTSGRYNEQFF.